Presented here are 6 T cell receptor beta chains from one specimen sequenced in a study of early T cells in non-severe SARS-CoV-2 infection (dated by TCRdb to about 2021). The library was generated by 5' RACE. This sample was sequenced with a NextSeq 500. TCRdb trimmed the raw reads at Q25, called clones with MiXCR and kept productive beta chains. Rows merge per CDR3 protein into single entries with the most common DNA and genes. Recorded for this sample are about 35,000 distinct CDR3 sequences; 4.5% to 7% of them occurred a single time. More than 3.5% of the sample is held by the ten biggest clonotypes. The sequencing here drew on whole blood, taken at baseline. These receptors came from an adult who was a healthcare worker with PCR-confirmed SARS-CoV-2 infection or an uninfected control (not recorded which).

A remark on this clonotype: A much more abundant neighbour one base away suggests this may be a read error. Because the CDR3 is missing its conserved closing phenylalanine or tryptophan, this is likely a read error. J is TRBJ2-1 and V is TRBV2; D remains unclear. Germline CDR1 SNHLY, CDR2 FYNNEI. This CDR3 contains 13 residues. The ends were cut back, 8 bases at V and 7 bases at J, with 15 bases in the middle. For the CDR3, the DNA is TGTGCCAGCCCGGCGGCGGTCGAGAATGAGCAGTTCATC. It yields the protein CASPAAVENEQFI.

This clonotype has at least ten counts. The CDR3 sequence: CASNLQGISQPQHF. CDR3 DNA: TGCGCCAGCAATCTACAGGGGATCAGTCAGCCCCAGCATTTT. This chain links TRBV10-1 with TRBJ1-5; 7 positions match TRBD1. Germline assignment: CDR1 WNHNN and CDR2 SYGVQD (reference sequence). The CDR3 runs to 14 residues. J gave up 6 bases and V 7 bases, and 9 bases lay outside the gene matches.

The table lists this clonotype with many counts. The chain is built from TRBV15 and TRBJ1-4, with D possibly matching TRBD1 (6 bases). The V gene lost 5 bases and the J gene lost 3 bases, with 13 bases spanning the gap. CDR3 length: 15 amino acids. The germline CDR1 and CDR2 sequences are LNHNV and YYDKDF (reference sequence). CDR3 sequence (DNA): TGTGCCACCAGCGGATTAGGGGGATCTAATGAAAAACTGTTTTTT. The encoded protein is CATSGLGGSNEKLFF.

This chain uses TRBV7-2 with TRBJ2-1; D unclear. V dropped 5 bases and J dropped 8 bases, with 13 bases sitting between them. Germline V gene data show CDR1 as SGHTA and CDR2 as FQGNSA. The CDR3 consists of 13 residues. The CDR3: CASSNSPGYEQFF. The CDR3, as DNA: TGTGCCAGCAGCAACTCCCCCGGGTATGAGCAGTTCTTC.

On this clonotype: A much larger clone lies one base from this, so it may be a read error. The CDR3 does not close with the conserved phenylalanine or tryptophan, likely indicating a read error. This sequence joins TRBV6-1 and TRBJ2-7; TRBD2 matches at 9 bases. The CDR3 contains 15 residues. Trimming at V came to 5 bases and at J to 6 bases, leaving 11 bases not matched to a gene. Germline loops: CDR1 MNHNS, CDR2 SASEGT. CDR3 amino acids: CASSPLGLARGEQYY. The CDR3 region has the DNA TGTGCCAGCAGTCCCCTCGGACTAGCGCGAGGCGAGCAGTACTAC.

This clonotype was recorded many times. This chain joins TRBV11-3 and TRBJ2-3; possible D gene TRBD1, 6 bases. V was cut by 5 bases and J by 1 base, with 7 bases left in between. The CDR3 extends over 13 amino acids. From germline, CDR1 is SGHNT and CDR2 YENEEA. The DNA of the CDR3 is TGTGCCAGCAGCCACAGGGGCACAGATACGCAGTATTTT. It yields the protein CASSHRGTDTQYF. The entire variable domain, with the rest obtained from reference TRBV11-3 and TRBJ2-3, is as follows: EAGVVQSPRYKIIEKKQPVAFWCNPISGHNTLYWYLQNLGQGPELLIRYENEEAVDDSQLPKDRFSAERLKGVDSTLKIQPAELGDSAVYLCASSHRGTDTQYFGPGTRLTVL.